These T cell receptor beta chains were read from a single sample in a study of tissue T cells after allogeneic stem cell transplantation. The repertoire was sequenced with immunoSEQ multiplex PCR; TCRdb's copy has only in-frame clones and lacks some. The data show 7,000 or so clones, less than 60% seen once. The sample consisted of duodenum tissue, taken at autopsy. These receptors were obtained from an older female donor with lung cancer. Each CDR3 is given with its conserved first and last residue. D genes are given only for firm matches. Clone size appears in some rows only: once, few, many, or a class for an expanded clone.

clone_size,v_call,d_call,j_call,cdr3_nt,cdr3_aa
.,TRBV5-6,.,TRBJ2-6,TGTGCCAGCAGCTGGGACCGAAACTCTGGGGCCAACGTCCTGACTTTC,CASSWDRNSGANVLTF
.,TRBV21-1,.,TRBJ2-7,TGTGCCAGCAGCAAAGCGTACGAGCAGTACTTC,CASSKAYEQYF
.,TRBV5-6,TRBD2,TRBJ2-5,TGTGCCAGCAGCCCCGGGGCTAGCGGGAGGATCGGAGAGACCCAGTACTTC,CASSPGASGRIGETQYF
.,TRBV10-3,TRBD2,TRBJ2-1,TGTGCCATCAGTCGGGAAGGGTCCCTAGCGGGAGGGCCGCGGAATGAGCAGTTCTTC,CAISREGSLAGGPRNEQFF
.,TRBV5-1,TRBD2,TRBJ2-1,TGCGCCAGCAGCTTGGGTGCTAGCGGGGGAGGTGAGCAGTTCTTC,CASSLGASGGGEQFF
few,TRBV5-1,.,TRBJ2-7,TGCGCCAGCAGCTGGGGGGACTACGAGCAGTACTTC,CASSWGDYEQYF
.,TRBV18,.,TRBJ2-5,TGTGCCAGCTCACCATTCGGTGAGACCCAGTACTTC,CASSPFGETQYF
.,TRBV21-1,.,TRBJ2-5,TGTGCCAGCAGCAAGGCGGGGGGGCAAGAGACCCAGTACTTC,CASSKAGGQETQYF
once,TRBV6-1,TRBD2,TRBJ2-1,TGTGCCAGCAGTGACGTTGGCCGGGGGGGGCAGTTCTTC,CASSDVGRGGQFF
medium-sized,TRBV6-2/TRBV6-3,TRBD1,TRBJ1-5,TGTGCCAGCAGCTCCGGGACAGGGGGCAATCAGCCCCAGCATTTT,CASSSGTGGNQPQHF
.,TRBV1,.,TRBJ2-1,TGCACCAGCAGCCAAGATGTCTACCTTCGTCGTACCAAAATCCACAATGAGCAGTTCTTC,CTSSQDVYLRRTKIHNEQFF
medium-sized,TRBV21-1,.,TRBJ1-5,TGTGCCAGCAGCAGGGGAGATTTCAATCAGCCCCAGCATTTT,CASSRGDFNQPQHF
.,TRBV9,.,TRBJ2-5,TGTGCCAGCAGCCTACCCTCCGGGGGAGAGACCCAGTACTTC,CASSLPSGGETQYF
medium-sized,TRBV6-5,.,TRBJ2-5,TGTGCCAGCAGCCAGGGGCTAGAGACCCAGTACTTC,CASSQGLETQYF
.,TRBV7-3,TRBD1,TRBJ2-1,TGTGCCAGCAGCTTGGGGGACAGAGCTAATGAGCAGTTCTTC,CASSLGDRANEQFF
.,TRBV28,.,TRBJ2-3,TGTGCCAGCATCCCGCCCCCGGGGGTCACAGATACGCAGTATTTT,CASIPPPGVTDTQYF
.,TRBV5-4,TRBD1,TRBJ2-1,TGTGCCAGCAGCGAGGGACAGGGTACCTACAATGAGCAGTTCTTC,CASSEGQGTYNEQFF
few,TRBV19,TRBD1,TRBJ1-2,TGTGCCAGTGGCACAGGGGATGGCTATGGCTACACCTTC,CASGTGDGYGYTF
once,TRBV15,TRBD2,TRBJ2-1,TGTGCCACCAGCGGAGGGACTAGCGGGAAAAATGAGCAGTTCTTC,CATSGGTSGKNEQFF
large,TRBV18,TRBD1,TRBJ1-6,TGTGCCAGCTCACAGGACAGGAAAAATTCACCCCTCCACTTT,CASSQDRKNSPLHF
once,TRBV4-3,.,TRBJ2-3,TGCGCCAGCAGCCAATCCCTGGGACCATTCACAGATACGCAGTATTTT,CASSQSLGPFTDTQYF
few,TRBV27,TRBD1,TRBJ1-1,TGTGCCAGCTCTCATTCCGGGACAGACTACGTTCTTAACACTGAAGCTTTCTTT,CASSHSGTDYVLNTEAFF
.,TRBV11-3,.,TRBJ2-1,TGTGCCAGCAGCTTAGGGGCCGCGGGGTACAATGAGCAGTTCTTC,CASSLGAAGYNEQFF
.,TRBV24-1,.,TRBJ2-2,TGTGCCACCAGTGAGGGGGGCTGGACCGGGGAGCTGTTTTTT,CATSEGGWTGELFF
.,TRBV14,.,TRBJ1-1,TGTGCCAGCAGCCTCGGGTTGAACACTGAAGCTTTCTTT,CASSLGLNTEAFF
.,TRBV29-1,.,TRBJ1-1,TGCAGCGTTGAGGCCCCGAACGTTGAAGCTTTCTTT,CSVEAPNVEAFF
.,TRBV5-1,.,TRBJ1-5,TGCGCCAGCAGCTTGGGGTACGGGAGCAATCAGCCCCAGCATTTT,CASSLGYGSNQPQHF
.,TRBV3-1/TRBV3-2,TRBD1,TRBJ2-7,TGTGCCAGCAGCCTCTCCGGGACAGGGGGGTACGAGCAGTACTTC,CASSLSGTGGYEQYF
few,TRBV6-5,.,TRBJ2-5,TGTGCCAGCAGCCTGGGTGGGGGTTTACAAGAGACCCAGTACTTC,CASSLGGGLQETQYF
medium-sized,TRBV7-6,TRBD1,TRBJ1-6,TGTGCCAGCAGCTTAGGGGCAGGGACAGCTTCACCCCTCCACTTT,CASSLGAGTASPLHF
.,TRBV3-1/TRBV3-2,TRBD1,TRBJ2-7,TGTGCCAGCAGCCCTTGGACAGGGCGTGACTACGAGCAGTACTTC,CASSPWTGRDYEQYF
.,TRBV11-2,TRBD2,TRBJ2-1,TGTGCCAGCAGCCCAAGCCGCCTGGGGGCGGGAGGTAACAATGAGCAGTTCTTC,CASSPSRLGAGGNNEQFF
once,TRBV19,TRBD2,TRBJ2-1,TGTGCCAGTAGTAAACCCCCCCCAGCGGGGTACAATGAGCAGTTCTTC,CASSKPPPAGYNEQFF
.,TRBV6-1,TRBD1,TRBJ1-2,TGTGCCAGCAGTGAATGGGGTAGGGGGACAGTGAATAACTATGGCTACACCTTC,CASSEWGRGTVNNYGYTF
medium-sized,TRBV5-1,.,TRBJ1-2,TGCGCCAGCAGCCCGGACAGTACGTCGTTGGGCTACACCTTC,CASSPDSTSLGYTF
.,TRBV5-8,.,TRBJ1-4,TGTGCCAGCAGCTTGGCCGGACTGTTTTTT,CASSLAGLFF
few,TRBV6-1,.,TRBJ1-1,TGTGCCAGCAGTGAGTGGGGGCCCGACACTGAAGCTTTCTTT,CASSEWGPDTEAFF
.,TRBV4-1,.,TRBJ1-2,TGCGCCAGCAGCCAATTTCCAGCCTATGGCTACACCTTC,CASSQFPAYGYTF
.,TRBV5-1,.,TRBJ1-5,TGCGCCAGCAGCTTGGCACTTAATGAGCCCCAGCATTTT,CASSLALNEPQHF
medium-sized,TRBV7-2,.,TRBJ2-5,TGTGCCAGCAGCTTAACGCCGCAAGAGACCCAGTACTTC,CASSLTPQETQYF
.,TRBV30,TRBD2,TRBJ2-7,TGTGCCTGGAGTGTGGGACTAGCGGGAAGGACCCGGCAGTACTTC,CAWSVGLAGRTRQYF
.,TRBV6-5,.,TRBJ1-5,TGTGCCAGCCTCCCGGGTCCATATAGCAATCAGCCCCAGCATTTT,CASLPGPYSNQPQHF
few,TRBV2,.,TRBJ1-2,TGTGCCAGCAGTGAAGCAGAGAGATATGGCTACACCTTC,CASSEAERYGYTF